Listed below are T cell receptor beta chains from one sample, sequenced in a study of blood T cells in healthy people across ages. TCRdb fed the 5' RACE reads into MiXCR, producing one record per CDR3 protein. The sample shows about 1.1 million distinct CDR3 sequences, around two fifths of them seen only once. The sequencing input was blood. The receptor set was obtained from a man aged 18 to 29 in good health. Each CDR3 is given with its conserved first and last residue. Each record gives: V gene, D gene, CDR3 length, clone size, J gene, CDR3 protein, CDR3 DNA. D genes are given only for firm matches. Only some rows state a clone size, as once, few, many or a class for expanded clones.

TRBV7-8	NA	16	NA	TRBJ1-1	CASSLAEGDQDTEAFF	TGTGCCAGCAGCTTAGCGGAGGGTGATCAGGACACTGAAGCTTTCTTT
TRBV27	NA	14	NA	TRBJ1-1	CASSRSVPNTEAFF	TGTGCCAGCAGTCGATCAGTTCCGAACACTGAAGCTTTCTTT
TRBV13	NA	14	NA	TRBJ2-7	CTSSPTGILYEQYF	TGTACCAGCAGCCCCACCGGGATCCTCTACGAGCAGTACTTC
TRBV27	NA	14	few	TRBJ1-4	CASSLFSTNEKLFF	TGTGCCAGCAGTTTATTCTCAACTAATGAAAAACTGTTTTTT
TRBV12-3/TRBV12-4	NA	14	few	TRBJ1-4	CASSLWPANEKLFF	TGTGCCAGCAGCCTGTGGCCTGCTAATGAAAAACTGTTTTTT
TRBV7-2	NA	14	NA	TRBJ2-7	CASSVEHTTYEQYF	TGTGCCAGCAGCGTAGAACATACTACCTACGAGCAGTACTTC
TRBV7-9	NA	18	NA	TRBJ1-2	CASSRESVRDISTYGYTF	TGTGCCAGCAGCCGAGAATCAGTGCGGGACATAAGTACCTATGGCTACACCTTC
TRBV5-1	TRBD2	16	NA	TRBJ2-1	CASSTTSGRARNEQFF	TGCGCCAGCAGCACGACTAGCGGGAGGGCAAGGAATGAGCAGTTCTTC
TRBV6-2/TRBV6-3	TRBD1	14	NA	TRBJ2-1	CACSYTLDRGEQFF	TGTGCCTGCAGTTACACCTTAGACAGGGGTGAGCAGTTCTTC
TRBV7-9	NA	15	NA	TRBJ1-2	CASSSTAFINYGYTF	TGTGCCAGCAGCTCGACAGCGTTTATTAACTATGGCTACACCTTC
TRBV6-6	NA	12	few	TRBJ1-2	CASTGQSYGYTF	TGTGCCAGCACTGGACAGAGCTATGGCTACACCTTC
TRBV6-1	TRBD2	17	NA	TRBJ2-5	CASSDRRLAELKETQYF	TGTGCCAGCAGTGACAGGCGACTAGCGGAACTAAAAGAGACCCAGTACTTC
TRBV20-1	TRBD2	15	NA	TRBJ2-1	CSAYRLAGSYNEQFF	TGCAGTGCCTACCGACTAGCGGGCTCCTACAATGAGCAGTTCTTC
TRBV20-1	NA	10	few	TRBJ2-1	CSARVNEQFF	TGCAGTGCTAGAGTGAATGAGCAGTTCTTC
TRBV24-1	TRBD2	14	NA	TRBJ2-1	CATRTSGGENEQFF	TGTGCCACCAGGACTAGCGGGGGTGAAAATGAGCAGTTCTTC
TRBV4-1	NA	15	few	TRBJ1-1	CASSQEYSPNTEAFF	TGCGCCAGCAGCCAAGAGTACAGCCCTAACACTGAAGCTTTCTTT
TRBV7-2	NA	13	few	TRBJ2-3	CASSLLLRDTQYF	TGTGCCAGCAGCTTACTGTTGCGAGATACGCAGTATTTT
TRBV25-1	TRBD1	16	few	TRBJ2-5	CASSEGAGGRIETQYF	TGTGCCAGCAGTGAGGGGGCAGGGGGTAGGATAGAGACCCAGTACTTC
TRBV20-1	TRBD2	14	NA	TRBJ2-3	CSARVAAGGDTQYF	TGCAGTGCTAGAGTTGCAGCGGGGGGCGATACGCAGTATTTT
TRBV2	TRBD2	16	once	TRBJ2-3	CASSSGGAGPTDTQYF	TGTGCCAGCAGCTCGGGGGGGGCAGGGCCCACAGATACGCAGTATTTT
TRBV4-1	NA	15	NA	TRBJ2-3	CASSQDGVLSGTQYF	TGCGCCAGCAGCCAGGACGGCGTATTGTCCGGTACGCAGTATTTT
TRBV6-5	TRBD1	12	few	TRBJ1-2	CATFDRAYGYTF	TGTGCCACCTTTGACAGGGCTTATGGCTACACCTTC
TRBV10-3	NA	14	few	TRBJ2-1	CAISETGVGNEQFF	TGTGCCATCAGTGAAACAGGTGTGGGGAATGAGCAGTTCTTC
TRBV4-2	NA	16	once	TRBJ1-2	CASSQGTREAIYGYTF	TGTGCCAGCAGCCAAGGGACAAGGGAGGCCATCTATGGCTACACCTTC
TRBV29-1	NA	12	NA	TRBJ2-5	CSGGLGTETQYF	TGCAGCGGAGGTCTGGGCACCGAGACCCAGTACTTC
TRBV10-3	NA	15	NA	TRBJ2-2	CAISTTHANTGELFF	TGTGCCATCAGTACGACCCACGCGAACACCGGGGAGCTGTTTTTT
TRBV7-2	NA	13	NA	TRBJ1-1	CASSLGRDYEAFF	TGTGCCAGCAGCTTAGGTCGGGACTATGAAGCTTTCTTT
TRBV5-5	NA	13	many	TRBJ1-2	CASRAGNNYGYTF	TGTGCCAGCAGGGCCGGGAATAACTATGGCTACACCTTC
TRBV9	NA	13	few	TRBJ2-3	CASRASGTDTQYF	TGTGCCAGCAGGGCTTCGGGCACAGATACGCAGTATTTT
TRBV12-3/TRBV12-4	NA	14	NA	TRBJ1-5	CVSSLSGELQPQHF	TGTGTCAGCAGTTTATCGGGGGAATTACAGCCCCAGCATTTT
TRBV20-1	NA	16	NA	TRBJ2-3	CSAREGKGKVTDTQYF	TGCAGTGCTAGAGAGGGGAAGGGGAAGGTCACAGATACGCAGTATTTT
TRBV2	TRBD1	15	NA	TRBJ2-1	CASSVTGGVGNEQFF	TGTGCCAGCAGTGTCACAGGGGGCGTTGGCAATGAGCAGTTCTTC
TRBV4-3	NA	15	few	TRBJ1-2	CASSPKPGTNYGYTF	TGCGCCAGCAGCCCAAAACCGGGAACTAACTATGGCTACACCTTC
TRBV5-6	TRBD2	15	NA	TRBJ2-3	CASSFTSGATDTQYF	TGTGCCAGCAGCTTTACTAGCGGGGCCACAGATACGCAGTATTTT
TRBV12-3/TRBV12-4	NA	14	NA	TRBJ2-3	CASSLAYQTDTQYF	TGTGCCAGCAGTTTAGCGTATCAGACAGATACGCAGTATTTT
TRBV6-6	NA	13	NA	TRBJ1-2	CASSYRLHYGYTF	TGTGCCAGCAGTTACCGACTTCACTATGGCTACACCTTC
TRBV13	TRBD2	15	few	TRBJ2-5	CASSRLAGGQETQYF	TGTGCCAGCAGCCGACTAGCGGGGGGACAAGAGACCCAGTACTTC
TRBV20-1	TRBD2	14	few	TRBJ2-7	CSAHHSGQTYEQYF	TGCAGTGCACACCATAGCGGGCAAACCTACGAGCAGTACTTC
TRBV28	TRBD1	16	NA	TRBJ2-1	CASSSPGTVLYNEQFF	TGTGCCAGCAGTTCGCCGGGGACAGTACTTTACAATGAGCAGTTCTTC
TRBV20-1	NA	14	NA	TRBJ2-2	CSAPFQGGTGELFF	TGCAGTGCTCCATTCCAGGGAGGCACCGGGGAGCTGTTTTTT
TRBV6-2/TRBV6-3	NA	13	NA	TRBJ1-1	CASSYSHGVEAFF	TGTGCCAGCAGTTACTCGCACGGAGTGGAAGCTTTCTTT
TRBV6-6	NA	15	once	TRBJ1-1	CASSPTRRLNTEAFF	TGTGCCAGCAGCCCCACGAGGAGGCTGAACACTGAAGCTTTCTTT
TRBV20-1	NA	15	NA	TRBJ1-1	CSARVGVRENTEAFF	TGCAGTGCTAGAGTGGGGGTCAGGGAGAACACTGAAGCTTTCTTT
TRBV12-3/TRBV12-4	NA	15	many	TRBJ1-4	CASSSEVGVNEKLFF	TGTGCCAGCAGTTCCGAGGTTGGCGTTAATGAAAAACTGTTTTTT
TRBV21-1	NA	14	NA	TRBJ2-7	CASSTWDSFHEQYF	TGTGCCAGCAGCACCTGGGACAGCTTCCACGAGCAGTACTTC
TRBV12-3/TRBV12-4	NA	14	NA	TRBJ2-3	CASSPWDSADTQYF	TGTGCCAGCAGTCCCTGGGACTCGGCAGATACGCAGTATTTT
TRBV7-2	NA	14	few	TRBJ2-7	CASSLAPPAYEQYF	TGTGCCAGCAGCTTAGCCCCCCCTGCCTACGAGCAGTACTTC
TRBV20-1	TRBD2	15	few	TRBJ2-7	CSAREPQRGGYEQYF	TGCAGTGCTAGAGAACCCCAGCGGGGTGGATACGAGCAGTACTTC
TRBV20-1	NA	12	NA	TRBJ2-7	CSANRNPYEQYF	TGCAGTGCGAACAGAAATCCCTACGAGCAGTACTTC